These T cell receptor beta chains were read from a single sample in a study of blood T cell repertoires in COVID-19. TCRdb's copy holds only in-frame clones and misses some; the assay was immunoSEQ multiplex PCR. The repertoire holds approximately 500,000 clones, with around 87% as singletons. The sequenced material came from PBMCs or T cells enriched from blood (not recorded which). All receptors derive from a woman in her 40s who had recovered from COVID-19. The CDR3 runs from the conserved cysteine through the conserved F or W. Only part of the rows carry a size: once, few, many, or a class if the clone is expanded.

once	TRBV2	TRBJ2-2	CASSRQAVLLPNTGELFF
-	TRBV7-9	TRBJ1-5	CASSLYGGGNQPQHF
-	TRBV6-2/TRBV6-3	TRBJ2-7	CASSTRDSIFTYEQYF
-	TRBV5-1	TRBJ2-3	CASSLDGRAADTQYF
few	TRBV6-4	TRBJ1-1	CASRESSRAEAFF
-	TRBV5-4	TRBJ2-7	CASSPRGQRYEQYF
-	TRBV9	TRBJ2-1	CASSGRAYNEQFF
-	TRBV28	TRBJ2-5	CASSSLAGGSETQYF
-	TRBV10-2	TRBJ2-7	CASSEPGYEQYF
-	TRBV6-5	TRBJ1-1	CASIDIGAFF
-	TRBV5-6	TRBJ1-2	CASSLPGTNHHYTF
-	TRBV27	TRBJ1-6	CASSSPGTANSPLHF
-	TRBV9	TRBJ2-1	CASSLGSSSYNEQFF
-	TRBV11-3	TRBJ2-5	CASSLTGLAETQYF
-	TRBV3-1/TRBV3-2	TRBJ1-2	CASSRPRGGDGYTF
-	TRBV19	TRBJ1-1	CASSIRDRGTEAFF
-	TRBV3-1/TRBV3-2	TRBJ1-6	CASSQGFRGRNSPLHF
-	TRBV4-2	TRBJ1-2	CASSQTGTGGAEGYTF
-	TRBV4-3	TRBJ1-4	CASSQGATRSTNEKLFF
-	TRBV29-1	TRBJ1-2	CSVESMRSSQGYTF
-	TRBV28	TRBJ1-2	CASITTGARDGYGYTF
-	TRBV7-9	TRBJ2-3	CASSFLRLAGGPDTQYF
-	TRBV29-1	TRBJ2-5	CSAQVPGYQETQYF
-	TRBV11-2	TRBJ2-1	CASSPGTSGGWRGYEQFF
-	TRBV7-2	TRBJ2-1	CASSLVRLGANEQFF
-	TRBV4-3	TRBJ1-2	CASSQDGTGMSYGYTF
-	TRBV19	TRBJ2-1	CASSIAALDADEQFF
-	TRBV7-9	TRBJ2-1	CASSPGYGTSEYNEQFF